One and the same sample provided the 19 T cell receptor beta chains below, sequenced in a study of blood T cell repertoires in COVID-19. The method was immunoSEQ multiplex PCR; TCRdb's version includes in-frame clones alone and lacks a portion of them. The sample has 90,000 to 150,000 clones; 80% to 90% are singletons. The sequencing sample was made of peripheral blood. These receptor sequences come from a woman aged 45-65 years with active or convalescent COVID-19.

V gene TRBV6-5 combines with J gene TRBJ1-2, with D uncertain. CDR1 is MNHEY and CDR2 is SVGAGI in the germline V gene. This CDR3 has 11 residues. Trimming removed 2 bases at V and 8 bases at J, with 6 bases between. Here the CDR3 DNA reads TGTGCCAGCAGTTACGCCCAGGGCTACACCTTC. Protein: CASSYAQGYTF.

Only one count was recorded for this clone. The chain links TRBV5-5 to TRBJ2-1, with a tentative D call TRBD2 (5 bases). This CDR3 contains 14 residues. V lost 2 bases and J 4 bases, leaving 10 bases between the germline ends. The germline gives CDR1 SGHKS, CDR2 YYEKEE (reference sequence). CDR3 bases: TGTGCCAGCAGCTTCGGCGGGCCGTACAATGAGCAGTTCTTC. It codes for CASSFGGPYNEQFF.

The V gene is TRBV4-3, the J gene TRBJ1-5; D is uncertain. The CDR3 has 15 residues. The V gene's germline CDR1 is LGHNA and CDR2 YSLEER. The ends were cut back, 0 bases at V and 2 bases at J, with 8 bases in the middle. CDR3 residues: CASSQEWGGNQPQHF. In DNA form, the CDR3 reads TGCGCCAGCAGCCAAGAATGGGGAGGCAATCAGCCCCAGCATTTT.

The chain has TRBV28 and TRBJ1-2; 7 nucleotides line up with TRBD1. CDR1 is MDHEN and CDR2 is SYDVKM in the germline V gene. V lost 7 bases and J lost 6; bases outside the gene matches: 14. The CDR3 extends over 15 amino acids. The CDR3 protein is CASTKFQGDRDGYTF. DNA for the CDR3: TGTGCCAGCACCAAATTCCAGGGGGACCGTGATGGCTACACCTTC.

The chain carries TRBV6-5 and TRBJ1-5, with 8 bases aligning to TRBD1. CDR1 and CDR2 (germline): MNHEY, SVGAGI. CDR3 length: 13 residues. With 5 bases clipped from V and 7 bases from J, the junction kept 4 bases outside the gene matches. CDR3 loop: CASSPGGRQPQHF. DNA for the CDR3: TGTGCCAGCAGTCCAGGGGGCCGACAGCCCCAGCATTTT.

The V call is TRBV6-5, the J call TRBJ2-7; 10 nucleotides agree with TRBD2. CDR1 is MNHEY, CDR2 SVGAGI, per germline. The CDR3 is 14 residues long. The junction had 5 bases not matched to a gene; V was cut back by 5 bases and J by 4 bases. The CDR3, as DNA: TGTGCCAGCAGTCAAACTAGCGGGATTTACGAGCAGTACTTC. Protein sequence: CASSQTSGIYEQYF.

The chain carries TRBV7-9 and TRBJ1-3; 7 bases agree with TRBD1. Germline CDR1 and CDR2: SEHNR and FQNEAQ (reference sequence). The V gene end was trimmed by 3 bases and the J gene end by 0 bases; junction bases not matched to a gene: 2. This CDR3 has 15 residues. The CDR3 nucleotides read TGTGCCAGCAGCTTGGGACAGAACTCTGGAAACACCATATATTTT. It is translated as CASSLGQNSGNTIYF.

This clone was seen a handful of times. The rearrangement joins TRBV12-3 or TRBV12-4 to TRBJ1-1; TRBD1 matches at 7 bases. V was pared by 8 bases and J by 7 bases, with 4 bases of the junction left unmatched. The CDR3 runs 11 residues. In DNA form, the CDR3 reads TGTGCCAGCGGACAGGTCGATGAAGCTTTCTTT. Its protein is CASGQVDEAFF.

The chain combines TRBV4-1 with TRBJ1-2; 10 bases match TRBD1. Germline CDR1 is MGHRA and CDR2 is YSYEKL. Unmatched junction bases numbered 8, after V lost 4 bases and J lost 6 bases. CDR3 length: 15 residues. The CDR3 sequence is CASSPARGQGHGYTF. In DNA form, the CDR3 reads TGCGCCAGCAGCCCAGCGAGGGGACAGGGGCATGGCTACACCTTC.

There are a few counts of this clone. The chain employs TRBV5-1 and TRBJ2-2; 9 bases match TRBD2. The CDR3 is 14 amino acids. Germline V CDR1 and CDR2: SGHRS, YFSETQ. The ends lost 3 bases at V and 4 bases at J; junction bases unmatched: 1. In DNA form, the CDR3 reads TGCGCCAGCAGCTCGACTAGCGGCACCGGGGAGCTGTTTTTT. It is translated as CASSSTSGTGELFF.

This chain joins TRBV20-1 and TRBJ2-7; D uncertain. The CDR3 is made up of 10 amino acids. V lost 2 bases and J 4 bases, leaving 3 bases between the germline ends. Germline CDR1 reads DFQATT; CDR2 reads SNEGSKA (reference sequence). The CDR3 DNA is TGCAGTGCTAGATCGTACGAGCAGTACTTC. This encodes CSARSYEQYF.

This chain joins TRBV7-2 and TRBJ2-7; the match to TRBD2 covers 8 bases. The CDR3 loop spans 15 amino acids. Per germline, CDR1 SGHTA and CDR2 FQGNSA. Losses at the gene ends were 1 base for V and 5 bases for J; bases not matched to a gene: 7. CDR3 amino acids: CASSLVGTRRDEQYF. The CDR3 bases are TGTGCCAGCAGCTTAGTAGGGACTAGGCGGGACGAGCAGTACTTC.

This chain connects TRBV28 to TRBJ2-1, with D hard to call. The CDR3 sequence is 13 residues long. V was cut by 9 bases and J by 4 bases, with 13 bases left in between. The germline gives CDR1 MDHEN, CDR2 SYDVKM. In DNA, the CDR3 is TGTGCCAGTTCTTCGAGTTTTTACAATGAGCAGTTCTTC. Its translation is CASSSSFYNEQFF. Variable domain in full (rest from reference TRBV28 and TRBJ2-1): DVKVTQSSRYLVKRTGEKVFLECVQDMDHENMFWYRQDPGLGLRLIYFSYDVKMKEKGDIPEGYSVSREKKERFSLILESASTNQTSMYLCASSSSFYNEQFFGPGTRLTVL.

V gene TRBV10-3 combines with J gene TRBJ2-6; D not resolved. The length of the CDR3 is 14 residues. Germline V gene lookup returns CDR1 ENHRY and CDR2 SYGVKD. Between the trimmed V and J ends, which lost 5 bases and 0 bases, there was a span of 5 bases. CDR3 loop: CAISSSSGANVLTF. The CDR3 region has the DNA TGTGCCATCAGTTCTAGCTCTGGGGCCAACGTCCTGACTTTC.

This chain uses TRBV30 with TRBJ2-3, with 15 positions matching TRBD2. The J segment lost 6 bases and the V segment lost 2 bases, leaving 3 bases of the junction unmatched. CDR3 size: 15 residues. Germline CDR1 is GTSNPN and CDR2 is SVGIG (reference sequence). CDR3 sequence reads: CAWSLGLAGGDTQYF. For the CDR3, the DNA is TGTGCCTGGAGTCTGGGACTAGCGGGAGGTGATACGCAGTATTTT.

V is TRBV7-9 and J is TRBJ1-4; the D gene is possibly TRBD1 (6 bases). Germline assignment: CDR1 SEHNR and CDR2 FQNEAQ (reference sequence). The CDR3 runs 12 residues. The ends were cut back, 10 bases at V and 4 bases at J, with 10 bases in the middle. Written as DNA, the CDR3 is TGTGCCACCGCGGACAGTAATGAAAAACTGTTTTTT. It yields the protein CATADSNEKLFF.

The genes are TRBV28 and TRBJ1-2; 9 bases fit TRBD1. The CDR3 sequence is 14 residues long. V was pared by 4 bases and J by 7 bases, with 7 bases of the junction left unmatched. The germline V gene encodes CDR1 MDHEN and CDR2 SYDVKM. CDR3 region: CASSSGTGITGYTF. The CDR3 DNA sequence: TGTGCCAGCAGTTCCGGGACAGGGATTACTGGCTACACCTTC.

CDR3 protein: CASSPLAVVFSYEQYF. CDR3 DNA sequence: TGTGCCAGCTCACCTCTAGCGGTCGTGTTCTCTTACGAGCAGTACTTC. V is TRBV18 and J is TRBJ2-7; 7 positions match TRBD2. The CDR3 runs to 16 residues. J gave up 4 bases and V 3 bases, and 12 bases lay outside the gene matches. The germline gives CDR1 KGHSH, CDR2 LQKENI.

J is TRBJ1-1 and V is TRBV2; D is perhaps TRBD1 (6 bases). Trimming removed 7 bases at V and 5 bases at J, with 11 bases between. CDR1 and CDR2 from the germline V gene are SNHLY and FYNNEI. There are 12 residues in the CDR3. Here the CDR3 reads CASKVGGTEAFF. The CDR3 region has the DNA TGTGCCAGCAAGGTAGGGGGTACTGAAGCTTTCTTT.